The text below deals with one T cell receptor (beta chain). This sample is drawn from a study of blood T cell repertoires in COVID-19. Study in general: Sources were T cells, B-cell-depleted T cells, or PBMCs; the material itself was cDNA or gDNA.

Authors' methods: Researchers report that nucleated cell counts were estimated from reference gene primer amplification. Produced via immunoSEQ multiplex PCR; TCRdb's table is partial and in-frame only. For V, J and clone size, that table is used; D and trimming come from the DNA. This sample has about 120,000 clones, with more than 75% found just once. Germline loops: CDR1 SGHKS, CDR2 YYEKEE (reference sequence). This CDR3 is built from 14 residues. The V gene lost 4 bases and the J gene lost 1 base, with 9 bases spanning the gap. Sequenced sample: peripheral blood. The V call is TRBV5-5, the J call TRBJ1-5; possible D gene TRBD1, 6 bases. The origin of this receptor is a human donor in a cohort sampled during active COVID-19. The CDR3 DNA follows: TGTGCCAGCAGCCCCCAGGGGAGCAATCAGCCCCAGCATTTT. Translated, it gives CASSPQGSNQPQHF.